Included here is one T cell receptor beta chain sequence, with context. Antigen specificity is unknown. The CDR3 spans 16 residues. V lost 0 bases and J lost 6; bases outside the gene matches: 6. Germline assignment: CDR1 SGHKS and CDR2 YYEKEE (reference sequence). The data derive from a study of cytomegalovirus exposure and HLA in healthy donors. Overall study context: Of a few hundred genotyped donors, approximately 80% clustered with self-reported Caucasian donors.

General study points: Prior analysis indicated that the majority of TCR beta V segments exhibited productivity approximately 90% or approximately 30% of the time.

A multiplex PCR was run with 60 Vbeta primers and 13 Jbeta primers. The repertoire was sequenced with immunoSEQ multiplex PCR; TCRdb's copy has only in-frame clones and lacks some. The table includes more than 85,000 clones, around 68% detected once. The sequence was obtained from a human donor in good health. The sample comprised PBMCs. The gene calls are TRBV5-5 and TRBJ2-2, with 9 bases lining up with TRBD2. DNA for the CDR3: TGTGCCAGCAGCTTGGTAGCGGGAGAGTATTCCGGGGAGCTGTTTTTT. Amino acids: CASSLVAGEYSGELFF.